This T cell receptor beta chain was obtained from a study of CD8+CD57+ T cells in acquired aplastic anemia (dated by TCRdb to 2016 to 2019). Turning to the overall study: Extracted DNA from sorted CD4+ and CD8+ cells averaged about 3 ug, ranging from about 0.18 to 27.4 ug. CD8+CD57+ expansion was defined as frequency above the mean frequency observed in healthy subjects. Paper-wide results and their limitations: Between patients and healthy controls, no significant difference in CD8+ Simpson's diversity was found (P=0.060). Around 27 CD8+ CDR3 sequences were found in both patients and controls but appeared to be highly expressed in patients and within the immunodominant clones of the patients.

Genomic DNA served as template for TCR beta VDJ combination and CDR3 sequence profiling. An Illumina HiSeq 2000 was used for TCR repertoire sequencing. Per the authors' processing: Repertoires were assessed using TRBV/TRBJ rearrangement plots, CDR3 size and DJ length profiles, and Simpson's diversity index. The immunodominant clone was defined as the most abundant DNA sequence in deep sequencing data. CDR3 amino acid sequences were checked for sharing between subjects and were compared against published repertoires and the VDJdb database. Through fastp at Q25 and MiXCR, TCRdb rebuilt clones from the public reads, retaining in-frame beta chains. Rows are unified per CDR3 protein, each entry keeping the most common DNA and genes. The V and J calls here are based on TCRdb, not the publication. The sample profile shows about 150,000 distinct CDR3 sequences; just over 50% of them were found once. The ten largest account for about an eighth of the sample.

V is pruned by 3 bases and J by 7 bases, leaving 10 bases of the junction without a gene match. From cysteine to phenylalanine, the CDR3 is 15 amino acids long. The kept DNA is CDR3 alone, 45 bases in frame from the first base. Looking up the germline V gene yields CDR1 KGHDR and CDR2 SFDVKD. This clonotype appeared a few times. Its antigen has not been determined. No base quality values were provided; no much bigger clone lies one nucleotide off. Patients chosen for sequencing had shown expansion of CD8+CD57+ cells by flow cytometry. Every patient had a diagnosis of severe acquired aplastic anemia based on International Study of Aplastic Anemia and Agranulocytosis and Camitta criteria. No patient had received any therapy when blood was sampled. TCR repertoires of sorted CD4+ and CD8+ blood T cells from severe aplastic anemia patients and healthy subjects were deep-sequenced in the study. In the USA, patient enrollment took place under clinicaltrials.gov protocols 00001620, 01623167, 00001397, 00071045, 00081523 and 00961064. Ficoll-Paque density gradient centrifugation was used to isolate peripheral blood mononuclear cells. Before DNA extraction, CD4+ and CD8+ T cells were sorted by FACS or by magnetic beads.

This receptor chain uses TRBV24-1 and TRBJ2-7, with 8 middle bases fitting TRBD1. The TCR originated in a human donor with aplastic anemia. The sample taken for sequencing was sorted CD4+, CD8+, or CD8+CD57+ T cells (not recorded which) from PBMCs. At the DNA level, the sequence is TGTGCCACCAGTGATGTACGGGACAACAGGGGGGAGCAGTACTTC. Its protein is CATSDVRDNRGEQYF.